This TCR beta chain was recovered during a study of early T cells in non-severe SARS-CoV-2 infection. Study-level information: With bulk RNA from unsorted whole blood as input, sequencing yielded unpaired chains. Whole-study findings and limits: Anti-spike CD8 responses were favored in VDJdb matching, and private and CD4 specificities were missed.

Germline V gene data show CDR1 as SGHAT and CDR2 as FQNNGV. V trimming: 5 bases; J trimming: 9 bases; junction bases outside the gene matches: 4. The CDR3 contains 13 residues. Individual cDNA molecules were tagged with unique molecular identifiers. TCRdb re-derived calls from the 5' RACE reads in MiXCR, one entry per CDR3 protein. The sample yields some 40,000 distinct CDR3 sequences, about 6% seen once. This clonotype was seen only a few times. Antigen unknown. Sample: whole blood, taken at baseline. The source of this sequence is an adult who was a healthcare worker with PCR-confirmed SARS-CoV-2 infection or an uninfected control (not recorded which). The chain couples TRBV11-2 to TRBJ2-7; 13 bases are shared with TRBD2. For the CDR3, the DNA is TGTGCCAGCAGCGAAGGACTAGCGGGGGTGCAGTACTTC. It codes for CASSEGLAGVQYF.